This T cell receptor (beta chain) was recorded in a study of blood T cells in healthy people across ages. The overall study: There was about one barcoded beta molecule captured by template switching per two T cells. Broader study findings: As naive T cell percentage varied, TCR beta diversity correlated strongly with it. Significant beta diversity loss was already apparent by age approximately 42, declining roughly linearly.

As regards this clonotype: Its antigen is unidentified.

With a J-beta primer mix and a sample-barcoded 5' primer, a second PCR ran about 6 to 11 cycles. TCRdb independently ran MiXCR on the 5' RACE reads; one entry per CDR3 protein. The sample carries roughly 1.6 million distinct CDR3 sequences, 30% to 40% recorded once. This CDR3 contains 13 residues. The V end was cut by 4 bases, the J end by 5 bases, with 11 bases between. CDR1 and CDR2 from the germline V gene are SGHDN and FVKESK. Roughly 10 milliliters of peripheral blood were drawn from each donor into EDTA-treated tubes. Sequencing was performed on blood. The sequence derives from a woman younger than 45 in good health. V usage is TRBV14 and J usage is TRBJ1-1, with D hard to call. The CDR3 sequence: CASSRNRGTEAFF. As DNA, the CDR3 is TGTGCCAGCAGCCGAAACAGAGGGACTGAAGCTTTCTTT.